Listed here are 4 T cell receptor beta chains from one sample, sequenced in a study of blood T cell repertoires in COVID-19. The protocol was immunoSEQ multiplex PCR, while the TCRdb copy is restricted to in-frame clones and leaves out a portion. The data show around 300,000 clones, around nine tenths seen once. The material sequenced was peripheral blood. The receptors derive from a woman aged 40-49 years who had recovered from COVID-19.

This clone is a singleton in its sample. The chain carries TRBV3-1 (or the pseudogene TRBV3-2) and TRBJ1-6; D unresolved. This CDR3 region has 13 residues. V lost 0 bases, J lost 8 bases, and 5 bases lay in between. Germline CDR1 is LGHDT and CDR2 is YNNKEL (reference sequence). CDR3: CASSQDRHSPLHF. For the CDR3, the DNA is TGTGCCAGCAGCCAAGACCGTCATTCACCCCTCCACTTT.

The V call is TRBV10-1, the J call TRBJ2-1; 14 nucleotides align to TRBD2. Germline loops: CDR1 WNHNN, CDR2 SYGVQD (reference sequence). V lost 5 bases and J lost 9; bases outside the gene matches: 6. The CDR3 is made up of 15 amino acids. CDR3 amino acids: CASSSGTSGSAEQFF. In DNA form, the CDR3 reads TGCGCCAGCAGTTCCGGGACTAGCGGGAGCGCTGAGCAGTTCTTC.

The chain recombines TRBV3-1 (or the pseudogene TRBV3-2) with TRBJ2-7, with 7 bases identical to TRBD1. This CDR3 spans 13 amino acids. Germline V gene sequence: CDR1 LGHDT, CDR2 YNNKEL (reference sequence). The V gene end was trimmed by 4 bases and the J gene end by 4 bases; junction bases not matched to a gene: 4. CDR3: CASSLQGFYEQYF. The CDR3 DNA reads TGTGCCAGCAGCCTACAGGGGTTTTACGAGCAGTACTTC.

The chain combines TRBV27 with TRBJ2-7; D possibly corresponds to TRBD1 (6 bases). The CDR3 covers 14 residues. Germline V gene sequence: CDR1 MNHEY, CDR2 SMNVEV (reference sequence). Deletions cut 4 bases from V and 2 bases from J, with 12 bases between. CDR3 protein: CASSSPGQTYEQYF. DNA of the CDR3: TGTGCCAGCAGTTCCCCCGGACAGACCTACGAGCAGTACTTC.